Sequencing of this T cell receptor beta chain was carried out in a study of identical twins. This clonotype was picked up a small number of times. The antigen is unknown. This sequence may be a read error, since a much larger clone differs from it by one base. Germline V gene sequence: CDR1 SGHVT, CDR2 SQSDAQ. The CDR3 length is 17 residues. Overall study findings and caveats: Excess twin sharing in beta out-of-frame sequences was weaker. Models underestimated how often monozygotic twins shared out-of-frame TCR alpha. Abundant beta clonotypes from cord blood had fewer insertions, unlike memory repertoires, which showed none.

Unique molecular identifiers were present on cDNA, and template switching added a universal primer site. TCRdb called the 5' RACE reads again in MiXCR, with one record for every CDR3 protein. The table shows about 210,000 distinct CDR3 sequences, with around 9.6% occurring only once. The sample was memory (CD45RO+) T cells sorted from blood. This receptor was identified in a woman between 18 and 29 years old in good health. V usage is TRBV7-4 and J usage is TRBJ2-1, with D hard to call. In DNA, the CDR3 is TGTGCCAGCTGCTTAATGTCCCCACACGTTACCTCGGATGAGCAGTTCTTC. Translating gives CASCLMSPHVTSDEQFF.